A single sample is the source of the 18 T cell receptor beta chains below, sequenced in a study of cytomegalovirus exposure and HLA in healthy donors. PCR used 60 Vbeta primers and 13 Jbeta primers. TCRdb's table, derived via immunoSEQ multiplex PCR, lists solely in-frame clones and lacks some. The data show approximately 150,000 clones, with roughly 80% seen just once and more than 10% held by the top ten. Material for sequencing was PBMCs. The origin of the receptors is a man aged 40-49 years in good health and CMV-seropositive.

In the case of this clone: At one of its ends the junction is not consistent with the germline gene, which may arise from a read error. The V and J genes are TRBV7-8 and TRBJ1-5, with 9 bases aligning to TRBD1. The CDR3 is 16 amino acids. CDR1 and CDR2 from the germline V gene are SGHVS and FQNEAQ. The CDR3 here is CASSLGDRAVSQPQRF. As DNA, the CDR3 is TGTGCCAGCAGCTTAGGGGACAGGGCAGTCAGTCAGCCCCAGCGTTTT.

The rearrangement links TRBV19 to TRBJ1-1, with no clear D. Per germline, CDR1 LNHDA and CDR2 SQIVND (reference sequence). CDR3 length equals 14 residues. Between the trimmed V and J ends, which lost 9 bases and 4 bases, there was a span of 18 bases. CDR3 sequence: CASSWRSAGTEAFF. In nucleotides, the CDR3 is TGTGCCAGCAGCTGGCGGTCCGCGGGCACTGAAGCTTTCTTT.

V is TRBV5-1 and J is TRBJ1-1; weak D call: TRBD1 (6 bases). The germline V gene has CDR1 SGHRS and CDR2 YFSETQ. The V end was cut by 1 base, the J end by 7 bases, with 17 bases between. CDR3 length equals 15 residues. The CDR3 DNA is TGCGCCAGCAGCTTGCAAGGTTTTCAGGGGAATGAAGCTTTCTTT. It codes for CASSLQGFQGNEAFF.

The chain couples TRBV27 to TRBJ2-1; 14 positions match TRBD2. The CDR3 has 21 amino acids. Germline V gene lookup returns CDR1 MNHEY and CDR2 SMNVEV (reference sequence). Trimming cost V 6 bases and J 0 bases; bases outside gene matches: 16. The CDR3 sequence is CASRGLAGEAGLRSSYNEQFF. CDR3 coding DNA: TGTGCCAGCAGGGGACTAGCGGGAGAAGCGGGTCTAAGGAGCTCCTACAATGAGCAGTTCTTC.

The chain combines TRBV4-3 with TRBJ2-1; D unresolved. V lost 1 base, J lost 13 bases, and 5 bases lay in between. The CDR3 is made up of 10 amino acids. The V gene's germline CDR1 is LGHNA and CDR2 YSLEER. The CDR3 loop reads CASSQGKQFF. The CDR3 DNA follows: TGCGCCAGCAGCCAAGGTAAACAGTTCTTC.

V usage is TRBV30 and J usage is TRBJ1-2; TRBD1 matches at 9 bases. Losses at the gene ends were 8 bases for V and 4 bases for J; bases not matched to a gene: 8. CDR1 is GTSNPN and CDR2 is SVGIG in the germline V gene (reference sequence). The CDR3 consists of 13 residues. This CDR3 reads CARTGEVGYGYTF. CDR3 sequence (DNA): TGTGCCAGGACAGGGGAAGTCGGCTATGGCTACACCTTC. The full variable domain, completed using reference TRBV30 and TRBJ1-2, is SQTIHQWPATLVQPVGSPLSLECTVEGTSNPNLYWYRQAAGRGLQLLFYSVGIGQISSEVPQNLSASRPQDRQFILSSKKLLLSDSGFYLCARTGEVGYGYTFGSGTRLTVV.

This clone has a handful of counts. This chain joins TRBV5-5 and TRBJ1-1, with D uncertain. Germline V gives CDR1 SGHKS, CDR2 YYEKEE (reference sequence). Between the trimmed V and J ends, which lost 5 bases and 8 bases, there was a span of 16 bases. The length of the CDR3 is 13 residues. CDR3 in DNA: TGTGCCAGCAGGGGAGATGCTACGGTCGAAGCTTTCTTT. It specifies CASRGDATVEAFF.

The chain recombines TRBV15 with TRBJ1-2; D ambiguous. CDR1 LNHNV and CDR2 YYDKDF come from the germline V gene (reference sequence). V gave up 0 bases and J gave up 9 bases, with 8 bases separating them. The CDR3 has 12 amino acids. The CDR3 region is CATSRDPGSYTF. CDR3 DNA: TGTGCCACCAGCAGAGATCCAGGAAGCTACACCTTC.

The chain joins TRBV9 to TRBJ2-1; D might be TRBD1 (5 bases). CDR3 length: 16 residues. V lost 2 bases to trimming and J lost 0 bases, with 12 bases between them. The germline V gene encodes CDR1 SGDLS and CDR2 YYNGEE. The CDR3 protein is CASSVQGSGSYNEQFF. CDR3 DNA sequence: TGTGCCAGCAGCGTTCAGGGATCGGGCTCCTACAATGAGCAGTTCTTC.

This clone was seen only once. The genes are TRBV5-6 and TRBJ1-6, with D possibly TRBD1 on 5 matching bases. Germline values: CDR1 SGHDT, CDR2 YYEEEE. The CDR3 is made up of 14 amino acids. The V and J ends lost 3 bases and 13 bases respectively, with 17 bases between them. CDR3 sequence (DNA): TGTGCCAGCAGCTCGGCGGGGGGAGTATTGCCCCTCCACTTT. It yields the protein CASSSAGGVLPLHF.

V and J are TRBV11-2 and TRBJ2-5; D is ambiguous. The CDR3 runs 15 residues. Germline V gene data show CDR1 as SGHAT and CDR2 as FQNNGV. Trimming removed 5 bases from V and 2 bases from J, with 15 bases in between. The CDR3 is CASSVVRGLQETQYF. The CDR3 DNA reads TGTGCCAGCAGCGTCGTCCGTGGGCTTCAAGAGACCCAGTACTTC.

The rearrangement joins TRBV7-9 to TRBJ2-1; possibly TRBD2 for D (6 bases). Germline values: CDR1 SEHNR, CDR2 FQNEAQ (reference sequence). This CDR3 contains 15 residues. The V end was cut by 5 bases, the J end by 0 bases, with 11 bases between. The CDR3 here is CASSDSGGSYNEQFF. The CDR3 bases are TGTGCCAGCAGCGACTCCGGGGGCTCCTACAATGAGCAGTTCTTC.

The chain uses TRBV19 and TRBJ2-1; 11 bases match TRBD2. Germline V gene data show CDR1 as LNHDA and CDR2 as SQIVND (reference sequence). This CDR3 region has 18 residues. The J segment lost 3 bases and the V segment lost 1 base, leaving 8 bases of the junction unmatched. Written as DNA, the CDR3 is TGTGCCAGTAGTATAGGTCTGGGGACTAGCGGCCTCTACAATGAGCAGTTCTTC. It translates to CASSIGLGTSGLYNEQFF.

The chain recombines TRBV2 with TRBJ1-1, with D unclear. With 4 bases removed from V and 4 bases from J, the gap between germline ends came to 7 bases. Germline assignment: CDR1 SNHLY and CDR2 FYNNEI. CDR3 length: 12 residues. CDR3 region: CASSGTRTEAFF. In DNA, the CDR3 is TGTGCCAGCAGTGGAACACGCACTGAAGCTTTCTTT.

This clone was counted a single time. This rearrangement joins TRBV27 to TRBJ2-7, with a possible D match to TRBD2 (6 bases). The CDR3 sequence is 16 residues long. V was clipped by 10 bases and J by 3 bases, with 25 bases between them. CDR1 MNHEY and CDR2 SMNVEV come from the germline V gene (reference sequence). In DNA, the CDR3 is TGTGCCAACACGCCAGGACTACGGCCAAGCAACTACGAGCAGTACTTC. This translates into CANTPGLRPSNYEQYF.

The V and J genes are TRBV7-3 and TRBJ2-1; 7 bases match TRBD2. This CDR3 has 14 residues. Per the germline V gene, CDR1 is SGHTA and CDR2 is FQGTGA. After removal of 3 bases from V and 6 bases from J, the junction contained 5 bases not matched to a gene. CDR3 loop: CASSLGGSTNEQFF. For the CDR3, the DNA is TGTGCCAGCAGCTTGGGCGGGAGCACCAATGAGCAGTTCTTC.

For this clone: The sample contains more than one DNA sequence encoding this CDR3. The rearrangement uses TRBV9 and TRBJ2-5, with TRBD1 identical over 10 bases. The CDR3 contains 15 residues. J lost 5 bases, V lost 0 bases, and 4 bases had no gene match. The germline CDR1 and CDR2 sequences are SGDLS and YYNGEE. Here the CDR3 reads CASSVVGTGVETQYF. In DNA, the CDR3 is TGTGCCAGCAGCGTAGTGGGGACAGGGGTGGAGACCCAGTACTTC.

CDR3 residues: CAISESTGTNIQYF. For the CDR3, the DNA is TGTGCCATCAGTGAGTCGACAGGGACAAACATTCAGTACTTC. The V and J genes are TRBV10-3 and TRBJ2-4, with 7 bases that match TRBD1. This CDR3 is built from 14 residues. Germline loops: CDR1 ENHRY, CDR2 SYGVKD. Trimming removed 0 bases from V and 6 bases from J; junction bases left unmatched: 2.